Listed below are T cell receptor beta chains from one sample, sequenced in a study of T cells after yellow fever vaccination. One entry per CDR3 protein results from TCRdb running MiXCR on the 5' RACE reads. The sample lists about 52,000 distinct CDR3 sequences; 6.6% were seen once. The sample here was CD8+ T cells not binding an NS4B(214-222) dextramer, sorted from PBMCs, taken more than 40 days after the first yellow fever vaccination. The receptors originated from a man aged 18 to 29 who received the YFV17D yellow fever vaccine. Both conserved end residues are part of each CDR3. The order of the fields is clone size, D gene, V gene, J gene, CDR3 DNA, CDR3 protein. D genes are given only for firm matches. Rows may omit the clone size; those that give it use once, few, many or a size class.

>few|NA|TRBV28|TRBJ2-1
TGTGCCAGCAGTAACCGGGACGGTGGATGGAATGAGCAGTTCTTC
CASSNRDGGWNEQFF
>many|NA|TRBV3-1|TRBJ2-5
TGTGCCAGCAGCCAAGATTGGGGAGAAGAGACCCAGTACTTC
CASSQDWGEETQYF
>few|TRBD1|TRBV18|TRBJ1-4
TGTGCCAGCTCACCTGGGACAGCCTACTTAATGAATGAAAAACTGTTTTTT
CASSPGTAYLMNEKLFF
>many|NA|TRBV30|TRBJ1-1
TGTGCCTGGAATATGGCAGAGCCCGGGGAAGCTTTCTTT
CAWNMAEPGEAFF
>few|NA|TRBV14|TRBJ2-1
TGTGCCAGCAGCCACCTTGGGGCAGGGACTAATGAGCAGTTCTTC
CASSHLGAGTNEQFF
>few|TRBD2|TRBV11-1|TRBJ2-3
TGTGCCAGCAGCATACCCACACGGTCCGGGACTAGCGGAGACACAGATACGCAGTATTTT
CASSIPTRSGTSGDTDTQYF
>NA|NA|TRBV6-2/TRBV6-3|TRBJ1-2
TGTGCCAGCAGTTACTTCGGGGGATCTAACTATGGCTACACCTTC
CASSYFGGSNYGYTF
>few|NA|TRBV29-1|TRBJ1-2
TGCAGCGTTCCGGGCCAGTACCCCTATGGCTACACCTTC
CSVPGQYPYGYTF
>few|NA|TRBV15|TRBJ1-6
TGTGCCACCAGCAGAAACGCAGGGAGGAATTCACCCCTCCACTTT
CATSRNAGRNSPLHF
>many|NA|TRBV6-2/TRBV6-3|TRBJ1-4
TGTGCCAGCAGTTTCCCTTATGAAAAACTGTTTTTT
CASSFPYEKLFF
>few|NA|TRBV18|TRBJ1-1
TGTGCCAGCTCACCAGTGGGGGGCAGAACTGAAGCTTTCTTT
CASSPVGGRTEAFF
>NA|TRBD1|TRBV7-2|TRBJ2-1
TGTGCCAGCAGCTGGGGACAGGGCTGGAACAATGAGCAGTTCTTC
CASSWGQGWNNEQFF
>NA|TRBD2|TRBV29-1|TRBJ2-2
TGCAGCGTTTCACGGGGTATAGCGGGGGGGCCTGGGAACACCGGGGAGCTGTTTTTT
CSVSRGIAGGPGNTGELFF
>many|NA|TRBV27|TRBJ1-5
TGTGCCAGCAGTCTACAGGGAAATAGCAATCAGCCCCAGCATTTT
CASSLQGNSNQPQHF
>many|NA|TRBV10-3|TRBJ2-3
TGTGCCATCAGTGAGTCGAGGACCCGCACAGATACGCAGTATTTT
CAISESRTRTDTQYF
>many|NA|TRBV4-1|TRBJ1-5
TGCGCCAGCAGCCAAGATTGGGGTCAGCCCCAGCATTTT
CASSQDWGQPQHF
>NA|NA|TRBV6-1|TRBJ2-7
TGTGCCAGCAGTGCTGGGACATGGAGGTACGAGCAGTACTTC
CASSAGTWRYEQYF
>many|TRBD2|TRBV12-3/TRBV12-4|TRBJ2-2
TGTGCCAGCAGCTGGACTAGCGGGGGACTTAACACCGGGGAGCTGTTTTTT
CASSWTSGGLNTGELFF
>many|NA|TRBV9|TRBJ1-4
TGTGCCAGCACGCCGGGTGGGGGGCCGGTCGGACTGTTTTTT
CASTPGGGPVGLFF
>few|NA|TRBV6-5|TRBJ1-2
TGTGCCAGCAGTTTTAACCCCGGGACGGGCTATGGCTACACCTTC
CASSFNPGTGYGYTF
>many|TRBD1|TRBV5-1|TRBJ2-3
TGCGCCAGCAGCTGGACAGGACGTAGCACAGATACGCAGTATTTT
CASSWTGRSTDTQYF
>many|TRBD1|TRBV12-3/TRBV12-4|TRBJ1-5
TGTGCCAGCAGTTATTACAGGACAGGGAACAATCAGCCCCAGCATTTT
CASSYYRTGNNQPQHF
>medium-sized|TRBD1|TRBV7-7|TRBJ2-5
TGTGCCAGCAGCTTAAATAGGGGGCCCCAAGAGACCCAGTACTTC
CASSLNRGPQETQYF
>many|NA|TRBV11-2|TRBJ2-1
TGTGCCAGCAGCTTATCGCAGGGCCTGAGAAATGAGCAGTTCTTC
CASSLSQGLRNEQFF
>NA|TRBD1|TRBV20-1|TRBJ1-2
TGCAGTGCTAGGGGTTTGGGGACAGGAGAATATGGCTACACCTTC
CSARGLGTGEYGYTF
>NA|TRBD1|TRBV3-1|TRBJ2-2
TGTGCCAGCAGCCAAGATGTAAGGGGGCCGAACACCGGGGAGCTGTTTTTT
CASSQDVRGPNTGELFF
>many|TRBD1|TRBV27|TRBJ1-2
TGTGCCAGCAGTCCGCGACAGGGTGGGAACTATGGCTACACCTTC
CASSPRQGGNYGYTF
>NA|NA|TRBV2|TRBJ1-2
TGTGCCAGCAGTGGGACGTTGGGTTTCAACTATGGCTACACCTTC
CASSGTLGFNYGYTF
>few|TRBD2|TRBV20-1|TRBJ2-2
TGCAGTGCTAGAGATGGCGGGGGGTACACCGGGGAGCTGTTTTTT
CSARDGGGYTGELFF
>NA|TRBD1|TRBV27|TRBJ2-7
TGTGCCAGCAGGAGGGACAGCTCCTACGAGCAGTACTTC
CASRRDSSYEQYF
>few|NA|TRBV7-2|TRBJ2-5
TGTGCCAGCAGCCTAGGTGGGGCCCAGTACTTC
CASSLGGAQYF
>many|TRBD1|TRBV12-5|TRBJ1-4
TGTGCTAGTGGTTTCATTCTTTCGGGACAGGCTAATGAAAAACTGTTTTTT
CASGFILSGQANEKLFF
>few|TRBD2|TRBV25-1|TRBJ2-1
TGTGCCAGCAGGGGGCGGGGGGGCCGGAATGAGCAGTTCTTC
CASRGRGGRNEQFF
>many|NA|TRBV3-1|TRBJ2-1
TGTGCCAGCAGCCAAGACCCGATTAGCTCCTACAATGAGCAGTTCTTC
CASSQDPISSYNEQFF
>NA|NA|TRBV27|TRBJ2-7
TGTGCCAGCAGTTCCGGCTCCTCCTACGAGCAGTACTTC
CASSSGSSYEQYF
>NA|NA|TRBV4-1|TRBJ2-5
TGCGCCAGCAGCCAATTGCTAGGGGGGGAGACCCAGTACTTC
CASSQLLGGETQYF
>NA|NA|TRBV5-1|TRBJ1-1
TGCGCCAGCAGCACCCTTGGAGGGGTGAACACTGAAGCTTTCTTT
CASSTLGGVNTEAFF
>many|NA|TRBV4-3|TRBJ2-3
TGCGCCAGCAGCACCGCCGGGGGCCCTCGGAGGCATACGCAGTATTTT
CASSTAGGPRRHTQYF
>NA|NA|TRBV6-2/TRBV6-3|TRBJ1-1
TGTGCCAGCAGCACGCACAGGGTTTTCGACACTGAAGCTTTCTTT
CASSTHRVFDTEAFF
>NA|NA|TRBV12-3/TRBV12-4|TRBJ2-1
TGTGCCAGCAGTTTAGGCACGATTGAGCAGTTCTTC
CASSLGTIEQFF
>few|TRBD2|TRBV2|TRBJ2-1
TGTGCCAGCAATGCGCCGGGACTACCCTCCTACAATGAGCAGTTCTTC
CASNAPGLPSYNEQFF
>many|NA|TRBV7-2|TRBJ2-2
TGTGCCAGCAGCTTAGGAGGTGGGACCACCGGGGAGCTGTTTTTT
CASSLGGGTTGELFF
>few|NA|TRBV6-2/TRBV6-3|TRBJ2-5
TGTGCCAGCAATGGGGAAGAGACCCAGTACTTC
CASNGEETQYF
>NA|NA|TRBV19|TRBJ1-2
TGTGCCAGTAAAGGGCCCGACTACACCTTC
CASKGPDYTF
>many|NA|TRBV7-9|TRBJ2-3
TGTGCCAGCAGCTTAGGTACATTCAATACGCAGTATTTT
CASSLGTFNTQYF
>many|NA|TRBV7-9|TRBJ2-5
TGTGCCAGCAGCCCCCCGGTGGGCGGAGAGACCCAGTACTTC
CASSPPVGGETQYF
>many|NA|TRBV5-1|TRBJ1-4
TGCGCCAGCAGCTTGGAGCAGGCGGTTAGTGAAAAACTGTTTTTT
CASSLEQAVSEKLFF
>many|NA|TRBV19|TRBJ1-5
TGTGCCAGTAGTATGGGAGCGTGGAAGCCCCAGCATTTT
CASSMGAWKPQHF
>many|NA|TRBV12-3/TRBV12-4|TRBJ2-6
TGTGCCAGCGATGCGGATCCGACTGGGGCCAACGTCCTGACTTTC
CASDADPTGANVLTF
>many|NA|TRBV5-5|TRBJ2-7
TGTGCCAGCAGCTTACGGGCAGGGTCAGGCGAGCAGTACTTC
CASSLRAGSGEQYF
>few|TRBD2|TRBV6-5|TRBJ2-1
TGTGCCAGCAGTTTCTCCGGGGGAGCGGGGGGCAAGAATGAGCAGTTCTTC
CASSFSGGAGGKNEQFF
>NA|NA|TRBV3-1|TRBJ1-4
TGTGCCAGCACCAAGGAGGCTGCTGGGGACTCGAATGAAAAACTGTTTTTT
CASTKEAAGDSNEKLFF
>NA|TRBD1|TRBV19|TRBJ2-7
TGTGCCAGTAGTATAGCACAGGGGTTCAGGTACGAGCAGTACTTC
CASSIAQGFRYEQYF
>many|NA|TRBV4-1|TRBJ1-1
TGCGCCAGCAGCCTCGGGGGGGGCTTCAACACTGAAGCTTTCTTT
CASSLGGGFNTEAFF